The 25 T cell receptor beta chains below all came from one sample that was sequenced in a study of cytomegalovirus exposure and HLA in healthy donors. Vbeta (60) and Jbeta (13) primers were used in the PCR. TCRdb keeps only in-frame clones here, not all; method: immunoSEQ multiplex PCR. The sample shows around 210,000 clones, approximately 78% of them seen only once. Material: PBMCs. These receptors were obtained from a boy younger than 18 in good health and CMV-seronegative.

The chain carries TRBV5-1 and TRBJ2-7, with 12 bases fitting TRBD1. The CDR3 runs to 16 residues. V gave up 2 bases and J gave up 9 bases; unmatched junction bases: 12. CDR1 and CDR2 from the germline V gene are SGHRS and YFSETQ. CDR3 DNA sequence: TGCGCCAGCAGCTTAGTGGGGACAGGGGGCCCCCTTCGGCAGTACTTC. Protein sequence: CASSLVGTGGPLRQYF.

The chain has TRBV6-1 and TRBJ2-1; 9 bases line up with TRBD2. There are 15 residues in the CDR3. V lost 8 bases, J lost 4 bases, and 9 bases stayed unmatched. From germline, CDR1 is MNHNS and CDR2 SASEGT. CDR3 coding DNA: TGTGCCAGCGACGATAGCGGGGGAGATTACAATGAGCAGTTCTTC. It encodes CASDDSGGDYNEQFF.

The gene calls are TRBV10-1 and TRBJ2-5; 10 positions agree with TRBD2. The better agreement between TRBJ2-7 and the DNA end casts doubt on the J call. The CDR3 is made up of 15 amino acids. CDR1 and CDR2 (germline): WNHNN, SYGVQD (reference sequence). The chain's CDR3 is CASGAWTSGSYEQYF. The DNA of the CDR3 is TGCGCCAGCGGAGCCTGGACTAGCGGTTCCTACGAGCAGTACTTC.

The DNA of the CDR3 is TGTGCCAGCAGCGTAAACCCCAAGGGGGAAATCGGAGCTTTCTTT. This translates into CASSVNPKGEIGAFF. The rearrangement joins TRBV9 to TRBJ1-1, with D possibly TRBD1 on 6 matching bases. V was shortened by 1 base and J by 10 bases, with 20 bases between the two germline ends. Germline V CDR1 and CDR2: SGDLS, YYNGEE. There are 15 residues in the CDR3.

With respect to this clone: This same CDR3 is encoded by further DNA sequences in the sample. The chain links TRBV6-1 to TRBJ2-7; D is unclear. There are 12 residues in the CDR3. The V gene's germline CDR1 is MNHNS and CDR2 SASEGT. Trimming took off 1 base at V and 4 bases at J, with 5 bases between the two ends. Here the CDR3 reads CASSEEYYEQYF. CDR3 coding DNA: TGTGCCAGCAGTGAAGAATATTACGAGCAGTACTTC.

The chain joins TRBV5-1 to TRBJ2-2, with TRBD1 matching 12 bases. Germline V CDR1 and CDR2: SGHRS, YFSETQ. This CDR3 spans 17 amino acids. V lost 0 bases and J lost 8; bases outside the gene matches: 8. Here the CDR3 DNA reads TGCGCCAGCAGCTTGGCCCTACGGGACAGGGGGCATGGGGAGCTGTTTTTT. This encodes CASSLALRDRGHGELFF.

This clone was recorded a few times. The chain uses TRBV25-1 and TRBJ1-1; 9 bases line up with TRBD1. The CDR3 is made up of 15 amino acids. Germline CDR1 reads MGHDK; CDR2 reads SYGVNS. V was pared by 2 bases and J by 0 bases, with 1 base of the junction left unmatched. The CDR3 is CASSEHRGLNTEAFF. DNA for the CDR3: TGTGCCAGCAGTGAACACAGGGGGCTGAACACTGAAGCTTTCTTT.

This clone was detected a few times. This sequence joins TRBV29-1 and TRBJ1-1, with TRBD1 matching over 8 bases. In germline, CDR1 is SQVTM, CDR2 ANQGSEA. V shed 5 bases, J shed 4 bases, and the junction held 9 bases outside the gene matches. The CDR3 loop spans 14 amino acids. The CDR3 DNA follows: TGCAGCGTTCTCTCAGGGGGCGAATTCACTGAAGCTTTCTTT. It translates to CSVLSGGEFTEAFF. The full variable domain, completed using reference TRBV29-1 and TRBJ1-1, is SAVISQKPSRDICQRGTSLTIQCQVDSQVTMMFWYRQQPGQSLTLIATANQGSEATYESGFVIDKFPISRPNLTFSTLTVSNMSPEDSSIYLCSVLSGGEFTEAFFGQGTRLTVV.

A single count supports this clone. The junction does not match germline at one end; this may be a read error. Within the sample, other DNA sequences also encode this same CDR3. CDR3 in DNA: TGCAGCGCTGAACGGGAGGGACAGAAAGGCTACACCTTC. It yields the protein CSAEREGQKGYTF. The chain combines TRBV29-1 with TRBJ1-2; 7 bases line up with TRBD1. The CDR3 runs 13 residues. Germline assignment: CDR1 SQVTM and CDR2 ANQGSEA.

The chain is built from TRBV2 and TRBJ1-5; 9 bases match TRBD1. Germline lookup yields CDR1 SNHLY and CDR2 FYNNEI. V gave up 7 bases and J gave up 4 bases; unmatched junction bases: 5. There are 14 residues in the CDR3. The CDR3 sequence is CASNPDRGNQPQHF. CDR3 DNA: TGTGCCAGCAACCCGGACAGGGGAAATCAGCCCCAGCATTTT.

The chain recombines TRBV29-1 with TRBJ2-5, with D possibly matching TRBD2 (6 bases). The germline V gene has CDR1 SQVTM and CDR2 ANQGSEA. Trimming left V 4 bases short and J 7 bases short, with 22 bases between. The CDR3 length is 15 residues. For the CDR3, the DNA is TGCAGCGTTGGAGAGGCCGGGGAGGCGGGTGTGACCCAGTACTTC. Its protein is CSVGEAGEAGVTQYF.

The chain joins TRBV5-4 to TRBJ1-5; D unresolved. This CDR3 has 18 amino acids. Trimming took 4 bases from V and 1 from J, leaving 21 bases between them. Looked up from germline, CDR1 is SGHNT and CDR2 is YYREEE (reference sequence). This CDR3 reads CASSPGPPRPGSNQPQHF. CDR3 in DNA: TGTGCCAGCAGCCCTGGCCCTCCCAGGCCGGGGAGCAATCAGCCCCAGCATTTT. The full variable domain, completed using reference TRBV5-4 and TRBJ1-5, is ETGVTQSPTHLIKTRGQQVTLRCSSQSGHNTVSWYQQALGQGPQFIFQYYREEENGRGNFPPRFSGLQFPNYSSELNVNALELDDSALYLCASSPGPPRPGSNQPQHFGDGTRLSIL.

This chain links TRBV6-1 with TRBJ1-1; D might be TRBD1 (5 bases). This CDR3 has 16 amino acids. Germline values: CDR1 MNHNS, CDR2 SASEGT. The V end lost 3 bases, the J end lost 5 bases, and 19 bases lay between the germline ends. CDR3 loop: CASSDTWIRDLTEAFF. The CDR3, as DNA: TGTGCCAGCAGTGATACGTGGATCAGGGATTTAACTGAAGCTTTCTTT.

This clone came up a few times. The chain recombines TRBV5-4 with TRBJ1-2; D is ambiguous. Germline CDR1 reads SGHNT; CDR2 reads YYREEE (reference sequence). Trimming took 4 bases from V and 3 from J, leaving 13 bases between them. The CDR3 loop spans 14 amino acids. CDR3 nucleotide sequence: TGTGCCAGCAGCCTAGACCTAAGAGACTATGGCTACACCTTC. Protein product: CASSLDLRDYGYTF.

This chain connects TRBV5-1 to TRBJ2-5; 11 nucleotides match TRBD2. The CDR3 spans 17 residues. V shed 4 bases and J 1 base; nucleotides not matched to a gene: 9. From germline, CDR1 is SGHRS and CDR2 YFSETQ. The CDR3 here is CASSVGLAGIVQETQYF. The CDR3 bases are TGCGCCAGCAGCGTTGGACTAGCGGGTATTGTCCAAGAGACCCAGTACTTC.

J is TRBJ2-7 and V is TRBV9; 7 bases fit TRBD2. Germline loops: CDR1 SGDLS, CDR2 YYNGEE. The CDR3 covers 12 residues. Trimming cost V 3 bases and J 5 bases; bases outside gene matches: 2. The CDR3 sequence is CASSGGGNEQYF. The CDR3, as DNA: TGTGCCAGCAGCGGCGGGGGTAACGAGCAGTACTTC.

The chain is built from TRBV30 and TRBJ1-6; 7 bases line up with TRBD1. CDR1 and CDR2 (germline): GTSNPN, SVGIG (reference sequence). The CDR3 contains 14 residues. V shed 4 bases, J shed 9 bases, and the junction held 9 bases outside the gene matches. The CDR3 DNA reads as TGTGCCTGGACTCTATGGACAGGAGGTTCACCCCTCCACTTT. This translates into CAWTLWTGGSPLHF.

The table lists this clone with a few counts. The rearrangement links TRBV2 to TRBJ2-4; 7 nucleotides agree with TRBD1. V shed 3 bases, J shed 6 bases, and the junction held 5 bases outside the gene matches. There are 14 residues in the CDR3. Germline V gene lookup returns CDR1 SNHLY and CDR2 FYNNEI. For the CDR3, the DNA is TGTGCCAGCAGTGAGTTCCGGGACAGAAACATTCAGTACTTC. Translating gives CASSEFRDRNIQYF.

Concerning this clone: This specimen includes other DNA sequences encoding the same CDR3. The genes are TRBV5-6 and TRBJ2-7; 10 nucleotides match TRBD2. V trimming: 2 bases; J trimming: 6 bases; junction bases outside the gene matches: 17. CDR3 length: 18 residues. Germline values: CDR1 SGHDT, CDR2 YYEEEE. The CDR3 region has the DNA TGTGCCAGCAGCTTTTCCCTTTGGGGAGCGGGAGGGCCAACCGAGCAGTACTTC. It codes for CASSFSLWGAGGPTEQYF. Using reference TRBV5-6 and TRBJ2-7 for the parts outside the CDR3, the full variable domain is DAGVTQSPTHLIKTRGQQVTLRCSPKSGHDTVSWYQQALGQGPQFIFQYYEEEERQRGNFPDRFSGHQFPNYSSELNVNALLLGDSALYLCASSFSLWGAGGPTEQYFGPGTRLTVT.

Note on this clone: The identical CDR3 is also encoded by other nucleotide sequences in the sample. The chain employs TRBV30 and TRBJ1-1; 7 nucleotides align to TRBD1. From germline, CDR1 is GTSNPN and CDR2 SVGIG (reference sequence). The J segment lost 0 bases and the V segment lost 4 bases, leaving 2 bases of the junction unmatched. This CDR3 comprises 13 residues. The CDR3 protein is CAWNRGLNTEAFF. The CDR3 DNA reads as TGTGCCTGGAACAGGGGTCTGAACACTGAAGCTTTCTTT.

The rearrangement uses TRBV7-9 and TRBJ1-4; 9 bases fit TRBD1. V gave up 5 bases and J gave up 5 bases; unmatched junction bases: 9. This CDR3 spans 16 amino acids. Germline V gene sequence: CDR1 SEHNR, CDR2 FQNEAQ (reference sequence). This CDR3 reads CASSGTGTGINEKLFF. DNA for the CDR3: TGTGCCAGCAGCGGAACCGGGACAGGGATCAATGAAAAACTGTTTTTT.

The CDR3 region has the DNA TGTGCCAGCAGTGAGTTGGCAGGGATGAATCAGCCCCAGCATTTT. It encodes CASSELAGMNQPQHF. The V and J genes are TRBV6-4 and TRBJ1-5; D possibly corresponds to TRBD1 (5 bases). V dropped 3 bases and J dropped 4 bases, with 13 bases sitting between them. The CDR3 covers 15 residues. Germline V gene sequence: CDR1 MRHNA, CDR2 SNTAGT.

This chain uses TRBV25-1 with TRBJ2-7; D is perhaps TRBD2 (5 bases). Between the trimmed V and J ends, which lost 6 bases and 3 bases, there was a span of 12 bases. Germline CDR1 is MGHDK and CDR2 is SYGVNS. CDR3 length equals 13 residues. For the CDR3, the DNA is TGTGCCAGCAGCCAACTAGGTAACTACGAGCAGTACTTC. Its translation is CASSQLGNYEQYF.

This chain uses TRBV29-1 with TRBJ2-7; 10 bases map to TRBD1. The CDR3 has 13 residues. V gave up 7 bases and J gave up 7 bases; unmatched junction bases: 10. The germline V gene encodes CDR1 SQVTM and CDR2 ANQGSEA. This chain's CDR3 is CSATRQGAFEQYF. The DNA of the CDR3 is TGCAGCGCGACCCGACAGGGGGCCTTTGAGCAGTACTTC.

The chain combines TRBV11-3 with TRBJ1-1; D is uncertain. The CDR3 spans 15 residues. Germline V CDR1 and CDR2: SGHNT, YENEEA. V was trimmed by 4 bases and J by 0 bases, leaving 12 bases between them. CDR3 nucleotide sequence: TGTGCCAGCAGCTCCAACAGAGTTCTGAACACTGAAGCTTTCTTT. Its translation: CASSSNRVLNTEAFF.